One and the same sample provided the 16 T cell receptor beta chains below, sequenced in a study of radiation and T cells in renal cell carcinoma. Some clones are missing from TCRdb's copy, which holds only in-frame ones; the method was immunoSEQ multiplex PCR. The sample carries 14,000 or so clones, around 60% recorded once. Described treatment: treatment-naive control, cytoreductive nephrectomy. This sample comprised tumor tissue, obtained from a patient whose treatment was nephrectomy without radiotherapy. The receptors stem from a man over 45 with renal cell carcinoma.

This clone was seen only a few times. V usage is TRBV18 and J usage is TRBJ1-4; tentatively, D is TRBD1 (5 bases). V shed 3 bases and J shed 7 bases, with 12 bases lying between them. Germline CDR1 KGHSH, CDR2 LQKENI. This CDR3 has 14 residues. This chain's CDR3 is CASSPQGAGEKLFF. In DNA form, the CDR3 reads TGTGCCAGCTCACCGCAAGGGGCGGGTGAAAAACTGTTTTTT.

The CDR3 DNA sequence: TGTGCCAGCAGGCTAGACACCAATCAGCCCCAGCATTTT. It translates to CASRLDTNQPQHF. The chain combines TRBV6-6 with TRBJ1-5; unclear D gene. Trimming took 6 bases from V and 3 from J, leaving 9 bases between them. Per the germline V gene, CDR1 is MNHNY and CDR2 is SVGAGI (reference sequence). The CDR3 covers 13 residues.

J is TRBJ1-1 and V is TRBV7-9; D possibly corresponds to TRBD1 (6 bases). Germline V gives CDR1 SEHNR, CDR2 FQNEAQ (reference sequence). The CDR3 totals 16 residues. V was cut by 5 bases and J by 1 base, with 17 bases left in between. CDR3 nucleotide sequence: TGTGCCAGCAGCCTTATGAGGGGACAACCGAACACTGAAGCTTTCTTT. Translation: CASSLMRGQPNTEAFF.

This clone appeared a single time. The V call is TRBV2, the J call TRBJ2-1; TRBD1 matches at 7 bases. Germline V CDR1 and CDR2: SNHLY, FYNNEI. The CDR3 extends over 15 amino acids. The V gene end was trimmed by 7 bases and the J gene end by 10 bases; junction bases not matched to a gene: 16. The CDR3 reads CASIADRLEFEEQFF. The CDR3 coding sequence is TGTGCCAGCATCGCGGACAGGTTGGAGTTTGAGGAGCAGTTCTTC.

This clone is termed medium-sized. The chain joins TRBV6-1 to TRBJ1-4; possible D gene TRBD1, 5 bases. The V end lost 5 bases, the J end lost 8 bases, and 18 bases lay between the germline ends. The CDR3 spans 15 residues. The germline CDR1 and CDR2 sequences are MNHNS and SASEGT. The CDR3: CASSPNPGNREKLFF. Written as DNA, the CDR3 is TGTGCCAGCAGTCCAAACCCAGGGAATCGAGAAAAACTGTTTTTT.

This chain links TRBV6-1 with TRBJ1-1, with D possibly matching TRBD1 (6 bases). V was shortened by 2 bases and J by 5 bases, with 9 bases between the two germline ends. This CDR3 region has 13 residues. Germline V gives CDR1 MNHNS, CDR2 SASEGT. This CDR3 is CASSELGATEAFF. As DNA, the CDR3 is TGTGCCAGCAGTGAATTGGGGGCGACTGAAGCTTTCTTT.

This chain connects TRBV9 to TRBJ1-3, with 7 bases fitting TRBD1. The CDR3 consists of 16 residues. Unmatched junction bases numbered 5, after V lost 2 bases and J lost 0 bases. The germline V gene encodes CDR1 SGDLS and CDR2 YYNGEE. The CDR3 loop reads CASSVLSGGSGNTIYF. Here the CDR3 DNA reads TGTGCCAGCAGCGTCCTGTCAGGGGGCTCTGGAAACACCATATATTTT.

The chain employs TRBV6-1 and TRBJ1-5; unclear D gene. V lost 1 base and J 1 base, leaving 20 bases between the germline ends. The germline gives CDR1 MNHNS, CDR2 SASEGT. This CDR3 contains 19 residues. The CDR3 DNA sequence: TGTGCCAGCAGTGAAGGGGCTACACGGAGGACGTACAGCAATCAGCCCCAGCATTTT. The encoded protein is CASSEGATRRTYSNQPQHF.

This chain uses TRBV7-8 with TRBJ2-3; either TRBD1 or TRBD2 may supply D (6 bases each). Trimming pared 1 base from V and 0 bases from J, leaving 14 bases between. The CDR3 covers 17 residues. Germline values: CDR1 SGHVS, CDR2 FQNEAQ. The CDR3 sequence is CASSLGRGLASTDTQYF. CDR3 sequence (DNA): TGTGCCAGCAGCTTAGGTCGGGGGCTAGCTAGCACAGATACGCAGTATTTT.

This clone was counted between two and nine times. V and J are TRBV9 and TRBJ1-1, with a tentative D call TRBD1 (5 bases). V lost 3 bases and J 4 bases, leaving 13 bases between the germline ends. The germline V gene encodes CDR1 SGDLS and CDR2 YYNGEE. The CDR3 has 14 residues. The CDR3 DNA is TGTGCCAGCAGCGCACAGGTAGGAACCACTGAAGCTTTCTTT. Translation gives CASSAQVGTTEAFF.

CDR3 in DNA: TGTGCCAGCAGCCAACCGACAGCCCCCTTCTCCGACTATGGCTACACCTTC. It codes for CASSQPTAPFSDYGYTF. V is TRBV11-2 and J is TRBJ1-2; possibly TRBD1 for D (5 bases). The CDR3 sequence is 17 residues long. V shed 5 bases and J shed 3 bases, with 22 bases lying between them. The germline gives CDR1 SGHAT, CDR2 FQNNGV.

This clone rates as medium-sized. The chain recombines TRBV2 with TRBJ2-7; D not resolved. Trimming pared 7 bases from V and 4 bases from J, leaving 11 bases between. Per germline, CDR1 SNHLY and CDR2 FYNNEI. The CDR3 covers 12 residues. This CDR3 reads CASMGGSYEQYF. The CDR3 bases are TGTGCCAGCATGGGTGGGTCATACGAGCAGTACTTC.

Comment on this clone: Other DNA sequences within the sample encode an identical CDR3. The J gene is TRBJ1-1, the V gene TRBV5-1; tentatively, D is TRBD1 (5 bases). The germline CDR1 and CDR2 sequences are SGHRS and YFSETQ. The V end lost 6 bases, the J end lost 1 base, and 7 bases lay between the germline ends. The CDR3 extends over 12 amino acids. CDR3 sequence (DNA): TGCGCCAGCACCGGACAGAACACTGAAGCTTTCTTT. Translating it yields CASTGQNTEAFF.

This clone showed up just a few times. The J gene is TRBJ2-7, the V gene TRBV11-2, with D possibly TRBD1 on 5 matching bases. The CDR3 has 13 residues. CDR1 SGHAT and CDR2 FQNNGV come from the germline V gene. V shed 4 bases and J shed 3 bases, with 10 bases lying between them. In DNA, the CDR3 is TGTGCCAGCAGCTACCTCGACAGCTACGAGCAGTACTTC. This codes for CASSYLDSYEQYF.

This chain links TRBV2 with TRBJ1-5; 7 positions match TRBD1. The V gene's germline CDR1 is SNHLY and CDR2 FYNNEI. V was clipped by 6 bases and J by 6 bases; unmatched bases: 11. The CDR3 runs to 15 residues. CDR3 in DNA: TGTGCCAGCAGGCCTCAGGGGGGTAACGGTCAGCCCCAGCATTTT. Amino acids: CASRPQGGNGQPQHF. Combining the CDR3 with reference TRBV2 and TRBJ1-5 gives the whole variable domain EPEVTQTPSHQVTQMGQEVILRCVPISNHLYFYWYRQILGQKVEFLVSFYNNEISEKSEIFDDQFSVERPDGSNFTLKIRSTKLEDSAMYFCASRPQGGNGQPQHFGDGTRLSIL.

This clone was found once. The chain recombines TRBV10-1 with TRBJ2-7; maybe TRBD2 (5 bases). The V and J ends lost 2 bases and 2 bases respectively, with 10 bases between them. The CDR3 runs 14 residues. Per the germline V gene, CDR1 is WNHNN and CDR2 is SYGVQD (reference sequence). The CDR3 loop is CASSEALAPYEQYF. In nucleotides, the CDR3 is TGCGCCAGCAGTGAGGCTCTAGCCCCCTACGAGCAGTACTTC.